The 21 T cell receptor beta chains below were found in one sample sequenced in a study of cytomegalovirus exposure and HLA in healthy donors. PCR was performed using 60 Vbeta and 13 Jbeta primers. Only in-frame clones appear in the TCRdb table, and some are missing; sequencing was by immunoSEQ multiplex PCR. The sample lists roughly 120,000 clones; around 63% were seen once. Material: PBMCs. Receptors were obtained from a middle-aged man in good health and CMV-seropositive.

V gene TRBV7-3 combines with J gene TRBJ1-1; a possible D gene is TRBD1 (5 bases). Germline V gives CDR1 SGHTA, CDR2 FQGTGA. Between the trimmed V and J ends, which lost 1 base and 1 base, there was a span of 10 bases. CDR3 length: 15 residues. The CDR3 sequence is CASSLMGRANTEAFF. The CDR3 DNA follows: TGTGCCAGCAGCTTAATGGGCAGGGCGAACACTGAAGCTTTCTTT.

This clone was recorded a few times. This chain uses TRBV7-7 with TRBJ2-3; 9 positions match TRBD1. CDR1 and CDR2 (germline): SSHAT, FNYEAQ (reference sequence). The CDR3 has 13 residues. The V and J ends lost 3 bases and 6 bases, in that order; junction bases with no gene match: 1. The chain's CDR3 is CASSFDRGDTQYF. The CDR3 DNA reads TGTGCCAGCAGCTTTGACAGGGGGGATACGCAGTATTTT.

The chain couples TRBV7-2 to TRBJ2-3, with D possibly matching TRBD2 (5 bases). Germline V gives CDR1 SGHTA, CDR2 FQGNSA. V lost 5 bases and J 0 bases, leaving 12 bases between the germline ends. The CDR3 sequence is 15 residues long. The CDR3 region has the DNA TGTGCCAGCAGCCCCCTGCGGGCAAGCACAGATACGCAGTATTTT. Amino acid sequence: CASSPLRASTDTQYF. Based on the CDR3 plus reference TRBV7-2 and TRBJ2-3, the full variable domain is GAGVSQSPSNKVTEKGKDVELRCDPISGHTALYWYRQSLGQGLEFLIYFQGNSAPDKSGLPSDRFSAERTGGSVSTLTIQRTQQEDSAVYLCASSPLRASTDTQYFGPGTRLTVL.

This chain uses TRBV7-7 with TRBJ1-1, with a weak D call TRBD1 (6 bases). CDR3 size: 15 residues. CDR1 and CDR2 from the germline V gene are SSHAT and FNYEAQ (reference sequence). V was pared by 5 bases and J by 7 bases, with 20 bases between. The CDR3 sequence: CASSALGGGQSEAFF. In nucleotides, the CDR3 is TGTGCCAGCAGCGCCTTAGGCGGGGGGCAAAGTGAAGCTTTCTTT.

V and J are TRBV14 and TRBJ2-1; TRBD2 matches at 9 bases. This CDR3 has 14 residues. Germline loops: CDR1 SGHDN, CDR2 FVKESK. The J segment lost 13 bases and the V segment lost 0 bases, leaving 7 bases of the junction unmatched. The CDR3 reads CASSQEIERGEQFF. CDR3 in DNA: TGTGCCAGCAGCCAAGAGATAGAGCGGGGGGAACAGTTCTTC.

V usage is TRBV25-1 and J usage is TRBJ2-3; tentative D call: TRBD2 (6 bases). The V end was cut by 3 bases, the J end by 1 base, with 8 bases between. The CDR3 is 14 amino acids. The V gene's germline CDR1 is MGHDK and CDR2 SYGVNS. The CDR3 nucleotides read TGTGCCAGCAGTGATCCGGGGGGCACAGATACGCAGTATTTT. Protein product: CASSDPGGTDTQYF.

This clone was counted a single time. The V gene is TRBV18, the J gene TRBJ2-5, with D possibly TRBD2 on 5 matching bases. In germline, CDR1 is KGHSH, CDR2 LQKENI. Trimming left V 1 base short and J 5 bases short, with 11 bases between. CDR3 length: 14 amino acids. CDR3 bases: TGTGCCAGCTCACCACAGGAAAGAGGGGAGACCCAGTACTTC. It codes for CASSPQERGETQYF.

The rearrangement joins TRBV19 to TRBJ1-2; tentatively, D is TRBD1 (5 bases). The CDR3 is 14 residues long. Germline values: CDR1 LNHDA, CDR2 SQIVND (reference sequence). V was shortened by 4 bases and J by 4 bases, with 13 bases between the two germline ends. CDR3 protein: CASSNDGTIYGYTF. The CDR3 nucleotides are TGTGCCAGTAGTAACGACGGGACTATCTATGGCTACACCTTC.

The chain carries TRBV7-2 and TRBJ2-3, with 13 bases aligning to TRBD2. Trimming at V came to 2 bases and at J to 4 bases, leaving 3 bases not matched to a gene. Germline V lookup: CDR1 SGHTA, CDR2 FQGNSA. This CDR3 comprises 16 residues. The CDR3 spells CASSLQGLAGPDTQYF. For the CDR3, the DNA is TGTGCCAGCAGCTTACAGGGACTAGCGGGACCAGATACGCAGTATTTT.

This chain uses TRBV25-1 with TRBJ2-7; 10 bases are a match to TRBD1. J gave up 3 bases and V 4 bases, and 9 bases lay outside the gene matches. The germline V gene has CDR1 MGHDK and CDR2 SYGVNS. This CDR3 has 16 amino acids. In DNA, the CDR3 is TGTGCCAGCAGTGGGTATGGACAGGGGGTAGGCTACGAGCAGTACTTC. Its protein is CASSGYGQGVGYEQYF.

The CDR3 spells CASSPDSSTDTQYF. The CDR3 region has the DNA TGCGCCAGCAGCCCCGACAGCTCCACAGATACGCAGTATTTT. V usage is TRBV5-1 and J usage is TRBJ2-3; tentative D call: TRBD1 (5 bases). V lost 4 bases to trimming and J lost 2 bases, with 11 bases between them. The CDR3 is made up of 14 amino acids. Germline CDR1 is SGHRS and CDR2 is YFSETQ.

The V gene is TRBV5-1, the J gene TRBJ1-5; D gene ambiguous. There are 15 residues in the CDR3. V lost 0 bases and J lost 0, with 7 bases in between. Germline CDR1 reads SGHRS; CDR2 reads YFSETQ. CDR3 DNA sequence: TGCGCCAGCAGCTTGGCCGGGAATAGCAATCAGCCCCAGCATTTT. Encoded protein: CASSLAGNSNQPQHF.

The chain joins TRBV18 to TRBJ1-1, with TRBD1 matching 8 bases. This CDR3 is built from 15 residues. V lost 1 base and J lost 4; bases outside the gene matches: 5. Germline values: CDR1 KGHSH, CDR2 LQKENI. The CDR3 loop is CASSPQDRVGTEAFF. For the CDR3, the DNA is TGTGCCAGCTCACCACAGGACAGGGTTGGCACTGAAGCTTTCTTT. The whole variable domain, remainder taken from reference TRBV18 and TRBJ1-1, is NAGVMQNPRHLVRRRGQEARLRCSPMKGHSHVYWYRQLPEEGLKFMVYLQKENIIDESGMPKERFSAEFPKEGPSILRIQQVVRGDSAAYFCASSPQDRVGTEAFFGQGTRLTVV.

The count of this clone is one. The chain combines TRBV15 with TRBJ1-5, with 8 bases matching TRBD1. The CDR3 has 15 amino acids. The germline CDR1 and CDR2 sequences are LNHNV and YYDKDF (reference sequence). With 5 bases clipped from V and 5 bases from J, the junction kept 8 bases outside the gene matches. CDR3 amino acids: CATSRMTGEHQPQHF. CDR3 coding DNA: TGTGCCACCAGCCGGATGACAGGGGAACATCAGCCCCAGCATTTT.

The V gene is TRBV6-4, the J gene TRBJ1-1; perhaps TRBD1 as D (6 bases). In germline, CDR1 is MRHNA, CDR2 SNTAGT. The CDR3 is 15 residues long. V was shortened by 4 bases and J by 1 base, with 13 bases between the two germline ends. The CDR3 bases are TGTGCCAGCAGTGCGCAAGGGGGTGAGAACACTGAAGCTTTCTTT. Protein sequence: CASSAQGGENTEAFF.

V usage is TRBV19 and J usage is TRBJ1-5, with TRBD1 as a possible D gene (5 bases). The V end lost 0 bases, the J end lost 1 base, and 7 bases lay between the germline ends. Germline CDR1 is LNHDA and CDR2 is SQIVND (reference sequence). The CDR3 is made up of 15 amino acids. The CDR3 DNA follows: TGTGCCAGTAGTATAGACAGGGCCAGCAATCAGCCCCAGCATTTT. This gives the protein CASSIDRASNQPQHF.

This sequence joins TRBV6-5 and TRBJ1-6, with TRBD1 matching over 7 bases. CDR1 MNHEY and CDR2 SVGAGI come from the germline V gene. There are 16 residues in the CDR3. Unmatched junction bases numbered 3, after V lost 0 bases and J lost 4 bases. The chain's CDR3 is CASSYSWTGYNSPLHF. CDR3 sequence (DNA): TGTGCCAGCAGTTACTCATGGACAGGTTATAATTCACCCCTCCACTTT.

The V and J genes are TRBV19 and TRBJ2-7; D unresolved. Germline assignment: CDR1 LNHDA and CDR2 SQIVND (reference sequence). V lost 5 bases to trimming and J lost 2 bases, with 13 bases between them. This CDR3 is built from 14 residues. CDR3 sequence: CASSGAHLTYEQYF. The CDR3 DNA reads TGTGCCAGTAGTGGAGCACACCTGACCTACGAGCAGTACTTC. The complete variable domain, with remaining parts taken from reference TRBV19 and TRBJ2-7, reads DGGITQSPKYLFRKEGQNVTLSCEQNLNHDAMYWYRQDPGQGLRLIYYSQIVNDFQKGDIAEGYSVSREKKESFPLTVTSAQKNPTAFYLCASSGAHLTYEQYFGPGTRLTVT.

This clone came up a few times. This chain uses TRBV7-2 with TRBJ1-5; the match to TRBD1 covers 7 bases. Losses at the gene ends were 2 bases for V and 0 bases for J; bases not matched to a gene: 7. Germline-derived CDR1 and CDR2 are SGHTA and FQGNSA. CDR3 size: 17 residues. The CDR3 is CASSLRLNRGSNQPQHF. The CDR3 DNA reads TGTGCCAGCAGCTTAAGATTGAACAGGGGTAGCAATCAGCCCCAGCATTTT.

V and J are TRBV7-9 and TRBJ1-1; the D is unclear. The germline V and J ends were trimmed by 1 base and 4 bases, with 4 bases remaining between them. The CDR3 is 12 residues long. Germline loops: CDR1 SEHNR, CDR2 FQNEAQ (reference sequence). CDR3 sequence reads: CASSLGATEAFF. The CDR3 coding sequence is TGTGCCAGCAGCTTAGGGGCCACTGAAGCTTTCTTT.

This chain links TRBV27 with TRBJ2-7, with a possible D match to TRBD1 (6 bases). This CDR3 is 18 amino acids long. Germline lookup yields CDR1 MNHEY and CDR2 SMNVEV (reference sequence). V lost 3 bases to trimming and J lost 2 bases, with 23 bases between them. The CDR3: CASSLLPTRSRGTYEQYF. CDR3 DNA: TGTGCCAGCAGTTTGCTACCCACCCGCAGCAGGGGAACCTACGAGCAGTACTTC.